What follows is one T cell receptor (beta chain) and its context. Its antigen is still unknown. Genomic DNA from each subset was divided evenly over several immunoSEQ plates. The table came from immunoSEQ multiplex PCR; TCRdb's copy has only in-frame clones and leaves some out. This sample has some 2.4 million clones, with over 85% found just once. CDR1 and CDR2 from the germline V gene are SGHTA and FQGNSA. V lost 3 bases to trimming and J lost 6 bases, with 8 bases between them. The CDR3 runs 12 residues. The record originates from a study of shared clonotypes between healthy human individuals. Study-wide results and caveats: A handful of donors showed sharing of about 5.5% of naive CD4 clonotypes.

Specimen: naive CD4+ T cells from PBMCs. Subset defined: CD45RA+ positively selected. This TCR was sampled from a man younger than 35 in good health. Some clones in this sample may be carry-over from other donors' samples. V and J are TRBV7-2 and TRBJ1-2; a possible D gene is TRBD1 (5 bases). CDR3 sequence reads: CASSFRGNGYTF. In DNA, the CDR3 is TGTGCCAGCAGCTTTCGGGGGAATGGCTACACCTTC.